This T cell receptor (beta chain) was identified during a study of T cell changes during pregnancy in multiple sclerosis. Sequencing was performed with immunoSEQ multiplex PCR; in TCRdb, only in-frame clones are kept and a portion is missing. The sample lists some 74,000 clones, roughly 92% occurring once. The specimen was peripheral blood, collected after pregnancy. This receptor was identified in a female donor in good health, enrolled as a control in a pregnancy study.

This CDR3 is CASSPLEGNEQFF. CDR3 coding DNA: TGTGCCAGCAGTCCACTAGAAGGCAATGAGCAGTTCTTC. The chain uses TRBV6-6 and TRBJ2-1, with a tentative D call TRBD2 (5 bases). The CDR3 totals 13 residues. The V gene lost 5 bases and the J gene lost 6 bases, with 11 bases spanning the gap. Germline CDR1 reads MNHNY; CDR2 reads SVGAGI (reference sequence).